These T cell receptor beta chains were read from a single sample in a study of CXCR3-negative and CXCR3-positive naive CD8 T cells. TCRdb reprocessed the 5' RACE reads; each CDR3 protein has one entry and no DNA is given. In all, the sample yields tens of thousands of distinct CDR3 sequences. The sample consisted of naive CXCR3- CD8+ T cells from blood. Receptors were obtained from a human donor in good health. Some clones in this sample may be carry-over from other donors' samples. Both conserved end residues are part of each CDR3.

J gene,V gene,CDR3 protein
TRBJ2-3,TRBV29-1,CSVEEDVPRDRSYTDTQYF
TRBJ2-5,TRBV6-1,CASSDAPQETQYF
TRBJ1-2,TRBV5-1,CASSGDRVYTF
TRBJ2-7,TRBV10-3,CAISESPSYEQYF
TRBJ2-7,TRBV28,CATSPGTAFYEQYF
TRBJ2-1,TRBV4-1,CASSPDPMSGTAYNEQFF
TRBJ2-4,TRBV4-1,CASSHPLADIQYF
TRBJ2-1,TRBV6-6,CASSEGLAFYNEQFF
TRBJ1-1,TRBV11-3,CASSPPESFEAFF
TRBJ2-7,TRBV29-1,CSSRDYSYEQYF
TRBJ2-5,TRBV29-1,CSVVFGEETQYF
TRBJ1-5,TRBV10-2,CASSESAGGTPQHF
TRBJ2-2,TRBV29-1,CSSRWGNTGELFF
TRBJ1-2,TRBV7-6,CASSLNPSSGGYTF
TRBJ2-3,TRBV21-1,CASSINLRPFTDTQYF
TRBJ1-2,TRBV7-9,CASSPSSPPSGYTF
TRBJ2-3,TRBV4-3,CASSQDLAGLTDTQYF
TRBJ2-1,TRBV6-5,CASSYSAGVSYNEQFF
TRBJ2-2,TRBV29-1,CSVGTGAGELFF
TRBJ2-6,TRBV7-2,CASSLDRGISGANVLTF
TRBJ2-1,TRBV12-3/TRBV12-4,CASSFNSQGSNEQFF
TRBJ1-4,TRBV2,CASRRPTNEKLFF
TRBJ1-1,TRBV12-3/TRBV12-4,CASSDLQGRLVEAFF
TRBJ2-1,TRBV10-3,CAIRAGSSYNEQFF
TRBJ2-3,TRBV21-1,CATPSYADTQYF
TRBJ2-7,TRBV14,CASSPRDSLPRANYEQYF
TRBJ2-7,TRBV20-1,CSARVEAEQYF
TRBJ2-7,TRBV5-1,CASSPPSRDRPYEQYF
TRBJ1-1,TRBV4-3,CASRPTGSGEAFF
TRBJ2-7,TRBV29-1,CSVEPGQGNEQYF
TRBJ2-7,TRBV29-1,CSVVTGDYEQYF
TRBJ2-7,TRBV20-1,CSARPIDAYEQYF
TRBJ2-7,TRBV5-4,CASSLQQRYYEQYF
TRBJ2-7,TRBV4-1,CASSQDLLPYEQYF
TRBJ1-1,TRBV2,CASMRGLNTEAFF
TRBJ1-2,TRBV20-1,CSARDRMSAGASGYTF
TRBJ2-7,TRBV5-6,CASSLWESYEQYF
TRBJ2-1,TRBV5-5,CASSLVASGRDGDEQFF
TRBJ1-1,TRBV21-1,CASSKARDRPLINTEAFF
TRBJ1-1,TRBV28,CASSLRDYEAFF
TRBJ2-2,TRBV30,CAWSELLFTGELFF
TRBJ2-1,TRBV18,CASSPTGGNEQFF
TRBJ2-5,TRBV4-3,CASSQGDRVQETQYF
TRBJ2-3,TRBV4-3,CASSQDRGGASTDTQYF
TRBJ1-1,TRBV29-1,CSGRGGSNTEAFF
TRBJ2-5,TRBV6-6,CASSPRGLAAHQETQYF
TRBJ2-7,TRBV7-9,CASSRQEAYEQYF